This T cell receptor (beta chain) was found in a study of blood T cell repertoires in COVID-19. As for the study in general: Spain, Italy and the United States supplied samples that represented acute and convalescent COVID-19.

Germline V lookup: CDR1 SQVTM, CDR2 ANQGSEA. After removal of 8 bases from V and 7 bases from J, the junction contained 14 bases not matched to a gene. CDR3 length: 15 residues. The data were produced by immunoSEQ multiplex PCR, yet TCRdb's version contains in-frame clones alone and is incomplete. There are approximately 400,000 clones in the sample; 80% to 85% occur only once, and approximately 5.4% lies in the top ten. Participants came from roughly 24 US areas, aged about 18 to 89 years. Cohort 3 recovery required two negative PCRs, clearance, or symptom resolution. Material: PBMCs or T cells enriched from blood (not recorded which). The chain uses TRBV29-1 and TRBJ2-1, with 10 bases matching TRBD1. The source is a woman aged 50 to 60 who had recovered from COVID-19. This CDR3 reads CSWGGTGEILNEQFF. The CDR3 coding sequence is TGCAGCTGGGGAGGGACAGGGGAGATCTTGAATGAGCAGTTCTTC.